The next 16 T cell receptor beta chains were all read from a single sample in a study of T cells in Graves' hyperthyroidism and ophthalmopathy. TCR beta CDR3 region amplification was performed from RNA transcripts. A set of HTBI primers served as the primers for a first-round RT-PCR of the TCR CDR3. Each CDR3 protein is one row after TCRdb ran MiXCR on the multiplex PCR reads. The table records around 340,000 distinct CDR3 sequences, 21% of them present only once. The specimen sequenced was blood. The receptors were gathered from a woman in her forties or fifties with Graves' hyperthyroidism.

This clonotype was counted at least ten times. The chain carries TRBV27 and TRBJ1-2; 7 nucleotides line up with TRBD1. The V segment lost 2 bases and the J segment 8 bases; nucleotides outside the gene matches: 5. This CDR3 region has 13 residues. Germline CDR1 is MNHEY and CDR2 is SMNVEV (reference sequence). Here the CDR3 reads CASSLKGAKGYTF. The DNA of the CDR3 is TGTGCCAGCAGTTTAAAGGGGGCGAAGGGCTACACCTTC.

The chain carries TRBV6-4 and TRBJ1-2, with TRBD1 matching over 9 bases. Germline-derived CDR1 and CDR2 are MRHNA and SNTAGT. The CDR3 contains 15 residues. V trimming: 6 bases; J trimming: 5 bases; junction bases outside the gene matches: 10. Written as DNA, the CDR3 is TGTGCCAGCAGCGTGACGGAGGGACAGGGTTATGGCTACACCTTC. It specifies CASSVTEGQGYGYTF.

This clonotype was detected only a few times. The chain has TRBV29-1 and TRBJ1-2, with D perhaps matching TRBD1 (5 bases). Trimming removed 4 bases at V and 1 base at J, with 13 bases between. Germline CDR1 reads SQVTM; CDR2 reads ANQGSEA. This CDR3 comprises 14 residues. CDR3 nucleotides: TGCAGCGTTGGTTGGGACCCCTTTAACTATGGCTACACCTTC. This encodes CSVGWDPFNYGYTF.

This clonotype was counted many times. This chain links TRBV12-3 or TRBV12-4 with TRBJ2-3; 7 positions agree with TRBD1. J was trimmed by 6 bases and V by 7 bases; bases with no gene match: 4. The length of the CDR3 is 12 residues. This chain's CDR3 is CASTQTGDTQYF. In DNA, the CDR3 is TGTGCCAGCACCCAGACAGGGGATACGCAGTATTTT.

There are many counts of this clonotype. This rearrangement joins TRBV5-1 to TRBJ2-3; D is ambiguous. With 4 bases removed from V and 4 bases from J, the gap between germline ends came to 13 bases. Germline V gene data show CDR1 as SGHRS and CDR2 as YFSETQ. The CDR3 is 14 residues long. The CDR3 here is CASSPLIIPDTQYF. In nucleotides, the CDR3 is TGCGCCAGCAGCCCCCTGATTATCCCAGATACGCAGTATTTT.

The chain couples TRBV7-2 to TRBJ1-2; D might be TRBD1 (5 bases). Germline CDR1 reads SGHTA; CDR2 reads FQGNSA. V shed 5 bases and J shed 7 bases, with 17 bases lying between them. The CDR3 loop spans 14 amino acids. CDR3 region: CASSAGPAGSGYTF. The CDR3, as DNA: TGTGCCAGCAGCGCGGGACCTGCCGGCAGTGGCTACACCTTC. Complete variable domain (other parts from reference TRBV7-2 and TRBJ1-2): GAGVSQSPSNKVTEKGKDVELRCDPISGHTALYWYRQSLGQGLEFLIYFQGNSAPDKSGLPSDRFSAERTGGSVSTLTIQRTQQEDSAVYLCASSAGPAGSGYTFGSGTRLTVV.

This clonotype was detected only a few times. The J gene is TRBJ2-1, the V gene TRBV10-3; possibly TRBD1 for D (6 bases). V lost 6 bases and J lost 5, with 11 bases in between. From germline, CDR1 is ENHRY and CDR2 SYGVKD. CDR3 length: 13 amino acids. CDR3 in DNA: TGTGCCATCAGACCAAGACAGGACAATGAGCAGTTCTTC. Its protein is CAIRPRQDNEQFF.

The table lists this clonotype with many counts. The chain couples TRBV5-1 to TRBJ2-7; the D is unclear. The germline V gene has CDR1 SGHRS and CDR2 YFSETQ. V lost 4 bases to trimming and J lost 3 bases, with 14 bases between them. The CDR3 runs 14 residues. The chain's CDR3 is CASSIEVSGYEQYF. In DNA, the CDR3 is TGCGCCAGCAGCATCGAGGTATCCGGCTACGAGCAGTACTTC.

This clonotype was seen ten or more times. The J gene is TRBJ2-2, the V gene TRBV30; 7 bases match TRBD1. The junction had 11 bases not matched to a gene; V was cut back by 1 base and J by 6 bases. The CDR3 has 16 amino acids. Germline CDR1 and CDR2: GTSNPN and SVGIG (reference sequence). The CDR3: CAWSAGQTAIPGELFF. DNA of the CDR3: TGTGCCTGGAGTGCGGGACAGACGGCCATACCCGGGGAGCTGTTTTTT.

This clonotype showed up many times. The chain combines TRBV28 with TRBJ1-1; 8 bases match TRBD1. Losses at the gene ends were 7 bases for V and 6 bases for J; bases not matched to a gene: 4. The CDR3 loop spans 12 amino acids. Germline V gene sequence: CDR1 MDHEN, CDR2 SYDVKM. The CDR3: CASTEQGAEAFF. The CDR3 DNA follows: TGTGCCAGCACCGAACAGGGGGCTGAAGCTTTCTTT.

This clonotype was observed many times. The chain has TRBV20-1 and TRBJ1-5; D remains unclear. CDR3 length equals 14 residues. Germline CDR1 and CDR2: DFQATT and SNEGSKA (reference sequence). V dropped 3 bases and J dropped 0 bases, with 9 bases sitting between them. CDR3 sequence (DNA): TGCAGTGCTAGGCAGCCTTATAGCAATCAGCCCCAGCATTTT. This encodes CSARQPYSNQPQHF.

This clonotype has ten or more counts. This sequence joins TRBV6-1 and TRBJ1-5; unclear D gene. Germline V CDR1 and CDR2: MNHNS, SASEGT. V lost 3 bases and J 4 bases, leaving 7 bases between the germline ends. The CDR3 covers 13 residues. CDR3 amino acids: CASSENPNQPQHF. CDR3 sequence (DNA): TGTGCCAGCAGTGAGAATCCTAATCAGCCCCAGCATTTT.

This CDR3 is CSAGGDSGGYTF. The CDR3 DNA follows: TGCAGCGCTGGAGGGGACAGTGGTGGCTACACCTTC. V usage is TRBV29-1 and J usage is TRBJ1-2, with TRBD1 matching 7 bases. Germline lookup yields CDR1 SQVTM and CDR2 ANQGSEA. The CDR3 runs 12 residues. J was trimmed by 7 bases and V by 7 bases; bases with no gene match: 9.

In regard to this clonotype: This may be a read error: a much more frequent sequence differs by one nucleotide. CDR3 sequence reads: CATSSALSGRRNEQYF. CDR3 bases: TGTGCCACCAGCAGCGCGCTCTCAGGTCGGAGGAATGAGCAGTACTTC. The chain recombines TRBV15 with TRBJ2-1, with D possibly TRBD2 on 5 matching bases. The J call may be wrong; the DNA end is better matched by TRBJ2-7. Germline CDR1 LNHNV, CDR2 YYDKDF (reference sequence). The CDR3 is 16 residues long.

This clonotype was picked up a small number of times. The J gene is TRBJ2-5, the V gene TRBV7-2; D might be TRBD2 (6 bases). There are 14 residues in the CDR3. Germline CDR1 SGHTA, CDR2 FQGNSA. Trimming took 2 bases from V and 5 from J, leaving 12 bases between them. The CDR3 sequence is CASSLIGSGETQYF. In DNA form, the CDR3 reads TGTGCCAGCAGCTTAATCGGGAGCGGCGAGACCCAGTACTTC.

This clonotype was seen many times. J is TRBJ2-7 and V is TRBV5-6, with no clear D. The CDR3 spans 14 residues. The germline CDR1 and CDR2 sequences are SGHDT and YYEEEE. V shed 3 bases and J shed 2 bases, with 12 bases lying between them. CDR3 in amino acids: CASSSATAPYEQYF. CDR3 coding DNA: TGTGCCAGCAGCTCGGCAACGGCCCCCTACGAGCAGTACTTC.